This T cell receptor beta chain is drawn from a study of blood T cell repertoires in COVID-19. This CDR3 has 14 residues. V lost 4 bases and J 6 bases, leaving 12 bases between the germline ends. The germline CDR1 and CDR2 sequences are KGHSH and LQKENI. The assay was immunoSEQ multiplex PCR, and TCRdb's table has in-frame clones only and misses some. The repertoire holds 83,000 or so clones, with roughly 86% as singletons. This clone was observed once. This receptor was identified in a man older than 75 with active or convalescent COVID-19. The sample consisted of peripheral blood. The genes are TRBV18 and TRBJ2-2; perhaps TRBD1 as D (6 bases). CDR3 loop: CASSQEQGAGELFF. CDR3 coding DNA: TGTGCCAGCTCACAGGAACAGGGTGCCGGGGAGCTGTTTTTT.